Listed below are T cell receptor beta chains from one sample, sequenced in a study of cytomegalovirus exposure and HLA in healthy donors. The method was immunoSEQ multiplex PCR; TCRdb's version includes in-frame clones alone and lacks a portion of them. The sample has approximately 150,000 clones, about two thirds seen once. The sequencing sample was made of PBMCs. The source is a woman in her late teens or twenties in good health and CMV-seropositive. The CDR3 runs from the conserved cysteine through the conserved F or W. Fields, in order: D gene, clone size, V gene, J gene, CDR3 protein, CDR3 DNA. The D gene is left open where the match is weak. Only part of the rows carry a size: once, few, many, or a class if the clone is expanded.

d_call: TRBD1; clone_size: NA; v_call: TRBV6-1; j_call: TRBJ1-3; cdr3_aa: CASRRQGENTIYF; cdr3_nt: TGTGCCAGCAGGAGGCAGGGGGAAAACACCATATATTTT
d_call: TRBD1; clone_size: NA; v_call: TRBV6-5; j_call: TRBJ1-3; cdr3_aa: CASSLRGSSGNTIYF; cdr3_nt: TGTGCCAGCAGTCTCAGGGGGAGTTCTGGAAACACCATATATTTT
d_call: TRBD1; clone_size: NA; v_call: TRBV9; j_call: TRBJ1-2; cdr3_aa: CASTVGGTGANYGYTF; cdr3_nt: TGTGCCAGCACCGTAGGTGGGACAGGAGCTAACTATGGCTACACCTTC
d_call: TRBD1; clone_size: NA; v_call: TRBV28; j_call: TRBJ1-5; cdr3_aa: CASSLGFVGGVDQPQHF; cdr3_nt: TGTGCCAGCAGTTTAGGGTTCGTAGGGGGCGTTGATCAGCCCCAGCATTTT
d_call: TRBD2; clone_size: NA; v_call: TRBV6-5; j_call: TRBJ2-7; cdr3_aa: CASSYSLAGTYEQYF; cdr3_nt: TGTGCCAGCAGTTACTCACTAGCGGGGACCTACGAGCAGTACTTC
d_call: TRBD1; clone_size: NA; v_call: TRBV27; j_call: TRBJ1-2; cdr3_aa: CASSLSAWTGDDGYTF; cdr3_nt: TGTGCCAGCAGTTTATCTGCCTGGACAGGGGACGATGGCTACACCTTC
d_call: TRBD2; clone_size: NA; v_call: TRBV18; j_call: TRBJ2-1; cdr3_aa: CASSPPNFESGGFNEQFF; cdr3_nt: TGTGCCAGCTCACCACCGAATTTCGAGTCGGGAGGGTTCAATGAGCAGTTCTTC
d_call: TRBD2; clone_size: NA; v_call: TRBV29-1; j_call: TRBJ2-7; cdr3_aa: CSVKLAGVDGEQYF; cdr3_nt: TGCAGCGTAAAACTAGCGGGAGTGGATGGCGAGCAGTACTTC
d_call: NA; clone_size: once; v_call: TRBV27; j_call: TRBJ1-2; cdr3_aa: CASSLSNDLNYGYTF; cdr3_nt: TGTGCCAGCAGTTTATCGAACGATCTAAACTATGGCTACACCTTC
d_call: NA; clone_size: NA; v_call: TRBV5-1; j_call: TRBJ2-3; cdr3_aa: CASSLTATDTQYF; cdr3_nt: TGCGCCAGCAGCTTGACAGCCACAGATACGCAGTATTTT
d_call: TRBD2; clone_size: NA; v_call: TRBV7-2; j_call: TRBJ2-5; cdr3_aa: CASSRPVAGDETQYF; cdr3_nt: TGTGCCAGCAGCCGACCAGTAGCGGGAGATGAGACCCAGTACTTC
d_call: TRBD2; clone_size: NA; v_call: TRBV6-5; j_call: TRBJ2-4; cdr3_aa: CASRYLAGGRDIQYF; cdr3_nt: TGTGCCAGCAGATATCTAGCGGGGGGCCGGGACATTCAGTACTTC
d_call: NA; clone_size: few; v_call: TRBV6-1; j_call: TRBJ1-1; cdr3_aa: CASRRELTGVTEAFF; cdr3_nt: TGTGCCAGCAGACGGGAGCTGACGGGGGTCACTGAAGCTTTCTTT
d_call: TRBD1; clone_size: NA; v_call: TRBV5-5; j_call: TRBJ2-7; cdr3_aa: CASSQGDMSSYEQYF; cdr3_nt: TGTGCCAGCAGCCAGGGGGACATGAGCTCCTACGAGCAGTACTTC
d_call: NA; clone_size: NA; v_call: TRBV5-1; j_call: TRBJ1-3; cdr3_aa: CASSLNAPDFRSGNTIYF; cdr3_nt: TGCGCCAGCAGCTTAAATGCACCCGACTTCAGATCTGGAAACACCATATATTTT
d_call: NA; clone_size: few; v_call: TRBV5-6; j_call: TRBJ2-1; cdr3_aa: CASSRTFAYNEQFF; cdr3_nt: TGTGCCAGCAGCAGGACTTTTGCCTACAATGAGCAGTTCTTC
d_call: NA; clone_size: few; v_call: TRBV28; j_call: TRBJ2-7; cdr3_aa: CASSIRQVAYEQYF; cdr3_nt: TGTGCCAGCAGCATAAGACAGGTCGCCTACGAGCAGTACTTC
d_call: TRBD2; clone_size: NA; v_call: TRBV4-2; j_call: TRBJ2-4; cdr3_aa: CASSHPAGGPGSKNIQYF; cdr3_nt: TGTGCCAGCAGCCACCCCGCGGGAGGGCCCGGGTCCAAAAACATTCAGTACTTC
d_call: NA; clone_size: NA; v_call: TRBV12-5; j_call: TRBJ2-3; cdr3_aa: CASGLVPTTDGTDTQYF; cdr3_nt: TGTGCTAGTGGTTTGGTACCGACAACCGACGGCACAGATACGCAGTATTTT
d_call: TRBD1; clone_size: NA; v_call: TRBV27; j_call: TRBJ1-2; cdr3_aa: CATRQGGDGYTF; cdr3_nt: TGTGCCACCCGACAGGGAGGCGATGGCTACACCTTC
d_call: TRBD1; clone_size: NA; v_call: TRBV6-6; j_call: TRBJ2-7; cdr3_aa: CASSRTGNLEEQYF; cdr3_nt: TGTGCCAGCAGCAGGACAGGGAATCTAGAAGAGCAGTACTTC
d_call: NA; clone_size: NA; v_call: TRBV7-9; j_call: TRBJ1-5; cdr3_aa: CASSPTLGPQHF; cdr3_nt: TGTGCCAGCAGTCCGACTTTAGGGCCCCAGCATTTT
d_call: NA; clone_size: NA; v_call: TRBV13; j_call: TRBJ1-2; cdr3_aa: CASSPMGLRYGYTF; cdr3_nt: TGTGCCAGCAGCCCGATGGGACTGAGATATGGCTACACCTTC
d_call: NA; clone_size: NA; v_call: TRBV23-1; j_call: TRBJ1-5; cdr3_aa: CASSLEGDQPQHF; cdr3_nt: TGCGCCAGCAGTCTGGAGGGTGATCAGCCCCAGCATTTT
d_call: TRBD1; clone_size: NA; v_call: TRBV2; j_call: TRBJ2-5; cdr3_aa: CASRDRGETQYF; cdr3_nt: TGTGCCAGCAGGGACAGGGGTGAGACCCAGTACTTC
d_call: NA; clone_size: few; v_call: TRBV5-1; j_call: TRBJ1-5; cdr3_aa: CASRRDLQGNKLTF; cdr3_nt: TGCGCCAGCAGGAGAGACCTCCAGGGGAACAAGCTTACCTTT
d_call: NA; clone_size: few; v_call: TRBV10-3; j_call: TRBJ2-5; cdr3_aa: CAISDQGQETQYF; cdr3_nt: TGTGCCATCAGTGACCAGGGACAAGAGACCCAGTACTTC
d_call: NA; clone_size: few; v_call: TRBV5-4; j_call: TRBJ2-3; cdr3_aa: CASSSPGTQRSTDTQYF; cdr3_nt: TGTGCCAGCAGCTCTCCCGGGACTCAAAGAAGCACAGATACGCAGTATTTT
d_call: TRBD1; clone_size: NA; v_call: TRBV27; j_call: TRBJ1-2; cdr3_aa: CASSPTGALGYGYTF; cdr3_nt: TGTGCCAGCAGTCCTACAGGGGCCCTCGGATATGGCTACACCTTC
d_call: NA; clone_size: NA; v_call: TRBV4-2; j_call: TRBJ1-1; cdr3_aa: CASSQAWESLNTEAFF; cdr3_nt: TGTGCCAGCAGCCAAGCCTGGGAGAGCCTGAACACTGAAGCTTTCTTT
d_call: TRBD2; clone_size: few; v_call: TRBV13; j_call: TRBJ2-7; cdr3_aa: CASSLGTSARALGEQYF; cdr3_nt: TGTGCCAGCAGCCTAGGGACTAGCGCGAGAGCGTTGGGCGAGCAGTACTTC
d_call: NA; clone_size: NA; v_call: TRBV15; j_call: TRBJ2-7; cdr3_aa: CATSGQTYEQYF; cdr3_nt: TGTGCCACCAGCGGGCAGACCTACGAGCAGTACTTC
d_call: TRBD1; clone_size: NA; v_call: TRBV7-9; j_call: TRBJ1-6; cdr3_aa: CASRIDRANSPLHF; cdr3_nt: TGTGCCAGCAGGATCGACAGGGCGAATTCACCCCTCCACTTT
d_call: TRBD1; clone_size: NA; v_call: TRBV19; j_call: TRBJ2-5; cdr3_aa: CASSTRRGRVETQYF; cdr3_nt: TGTGCCAGTAGTACCCGCAGGGGGCGTGTAGAGACCCAGTACTTC
d_call: NA; clone_size: few; v_call: TRBV27; j_call: TRBJ1-5; cdr3_aa: CASRLGQGLGQPQHF; cdr3_nt: TGTGCCAGCCGCCTAGGGCAGGGGCTCGGGCAGCCCCAGCATTTT
d_call: NA; clone_size: few; v_call: TRBV9; j_call: TRBJ2-5; cdr3_aa: CASSVDPLQETQYF; cdr3_nt: TGTGCCAGCAGCGTAGATCCCCTCCAAGAGACCCAGTACTTC
d_call: TRBD2; clone_size: NA; v_call: TRBV19; j_call: TRBJ2-2; cdr3_aa: CASNPEASGGTGELFF; cdr3_nt: TGTGCCAGTAACCCAGAGGCTAGCGGGGGTACCGGGGAGCTGTTTTTT
d_call: TRBD1; clone_size: NA; v_call: TRBV19; j_call: TRBJ1-2; cdr3_aa: CASTDRGKDLYGYTF; cdr3_nt: TGTGCCAGTACGGACAGGGGCAAGGACCTCTATGGCTACACCTTC
d_call: TRBD2; clone_size: NA; v_call: TRBV4-1; j_call: TRBJ2-5; cdr3_aa: CASSQVAGTSGINSQETQYF; cdr3_nt: TGCGCCAGCAGCCAAGTCGCCGGGACTAGCGGGATCAATAGTCAAGAGACCCAGTACTTC
d_call: TRBD2; clone_size: few; v_call: TRBV14; j_call: TRBJ2-3; cdr3_aa: CASSPKPSGRYPDTQYF; cdr3_nt: TGTGCCAGCAGCCCCAAACCGAGCGGGAGATATCCAGATACGCAGTATTTT
d_call: TRBD1; clone_size: NA; v_call: TRBV4-3; j_call: TRBJ1-2; cdr3_aa: CASSQTEQGGYGCTF; cdr3_nt: TGCGCCAGCAGCCAGACAGAACAGGGGGGATATGGCTGTACCTTC
d_call: NA; clone_size: NA; v_call: TRBV4-3; j_call: TRBJ2-7; cdr3_aa: CASSQGSKAASSYEQYF; cdr3_nt: TGCGCCAGCAGCCAAGGTAGCAAGGCAGCAAGCTCCTACGAGCAGTACTTC
d_call: TRBD1; clone_size: NA; v_call: TRBV18; j_call: TRBJ1-1; cdr3_aa: CASTQDREGTEAFF; cdr3_nt: TGTGCCAGCACCCAGGACAGGGAGGGGACTGAAGCTTTCTTT
d_call: NA; clone_size: NA; v_call: TRBV6-5; j_call: TRBJ1-1; cdr3_aa: CASSYSMAGEAFF; cdr3_nt: TGTGCCAGCAGTTACTCGATGGCGGGGGAAGCTTTCTTT
d_call: TRBD1; clone_size: NA; v_call: TRBV19; j_call: TRBJ2-2; cdr3_aa: CASSVGQGTAGELFF; cdr3_nt: TGTGCCAGTAGTGTGGGACAGGGGACGGCCGGGGAGCTGTTTTTT
d_call: NA; clone_size: NA; v_call: TRBV25-1; j_call: TRBJ1-2; cdr3_aa: CASSELGGWGYTF; cdr3_nt: TGTGCCAGCAGTGAATTGGGAGGGTGGGGCTACACCTTC
d_call: TRBD1; clone_size: NA; v_call: TRBV29-1; j_call: TRBJ2-7; cdr3_aa: CSVRTGEFGYEQYF; cdr3_nt: TGCAGCGTAAGGACAGGGGAGTTTGGCTACGAGCAGTACTTC
d_call: TRBD1; clone_size: NA; v_call: TRBV28; j_call: TRBJ1-5; cdr3_aa: CASSFGGTGMGQPQHF; cdr3_nt: TGTGCCAGCAGTTTCGGGGGGACAGGGATGGGGCAGCCCCAGCATTTT
d_call: TRBD2; clone_size: NA; v_call: TRBV4-1; j_call: TRBJ2-5; cdr3_aa: CASSRDVLAGRQETQYF; cdr3_nt: TGCGCCAGCAGCCGAGATGTCCTAGCGGGGCGACAAGAGACCCAGTACTTC
d_call: NA; clone_size: NA; v_call: TRBV27; j_call: TRBJ2-7; cdr3_aa: CASSSPNLQGRPYEQYF; cdr3_nt: TGTGCCAGCAGTTCACCGAACCTACAGGGAAGGCCCTACGAGCAGTACTTC
d_call: NA; clone_size: NA; v_call: TRBV5-5; j_call: TRBJ2-2; cdr3_aa: CASSLSTGELFF; cdr3_nt: TGTGCCAGCTCCCTTTCTACCGGGGAGCTGTTTTTT
d_call: NA; clone_size: NA; v_call: TRBV11-3; j_call: TRBJ2-3; cdr3_aa: CASSLDPTDTQYF; cdr3_nt: TGTGCCAGCAGCTTAGATCCGACAGATACGCAGTATTTT
d_call: TRBD1; clone_size: NA; v_call: TRBV6-1; j_call: TRBJ1-5; cdr3_aa: CASSEAMGQNQPQHF; cdr3_nt: TGTGCCAGCAGTGAAGCTATGGGACAGAATCAGCCCCAGCATTTT
d_call: TRBD2; clone_size: few; v_call: TRBV5-4; j_call: TRBJ2-1; cdr3_aa: CASSGRTSGAYNEQFF; cdr3_nt: TGTGCCAGCAGCGGTCGGACTAGCGGGGCCTACAATGAGCAGTTCTTC
d_call: NA; clone_size: NA; v_call: TRBV4-3; j_call: TRBJ1-1; cdr3_aa: CASSRDKQNTEAFF; cdr3_nt: TGCGCCAGCAGCCGAGACAAACAGAACACTGAAGCTTTCTTT
d_call: NA; clone_size: NA; v_call: TRBV11-1; j_call: TRBJ2-7; cdr3_aa: CASSPWAKYEQYF; cdr3_nt: TGTGCCAGCAGTCCCTGGGCCAAATACGAGCAGTACTTC
d_call: TRBD2; clone_size: NA; v_call: TRBV9; j_call: TRBJ2-3; cdr3_aa: CASSVAPSGDFRSTDTQYF; cdr3_nt: TGTGCCAGCAGCGTAGCCCCTAGCGGGGACTTTCGCAGCACAGATACGCAGTATTTT
d_call: TRBD1; clone_size: NA; v_call: TRBV18; j_call: TRBJ1-1; cdr3_aa: CASSRTGDSLAEAFF; cdr3_nt: TGTGCCAGCTCAAGGACAGGGGATTCGTTGGCTGAAGCTTTCTTT
d_call: TRBD1; clone_size: once; v_call: TRBV6-5; j_call: TRBJ1-5; cdr3_aa: CASSPTGGGIQPQHF; cdr3_nt: TGTGCCAGCAGCCCAACAGGGGGCGGCATTCAGCCCCAGCATTTT
d_call: TRBD1; clone_size: NA; v_call: TRBV18; j_call: TRBJ1-5; cdr3_aa: CASSLLSGTGSNQPQHF; cdr3_nt: TGTGCCAGCTCACTTCTCTCCGGGACAGGTAGCAATCAGCCCCAGCATTTT